The rows below give T cell receptor beta chains drawn from one sample of a study of blood T cell repertoires in COVID-19. The table came from immunoSEQ multiplex PCR; TCRdb's copy has only in-frame clones and leaves some out. The data contain approximately 120,000 clones, roughly four fifths of them singletons. What was sequenced was peripheral blood. Receptors were obtained from a man between 60 and 70 years old with acute or convalescent COVID-19. The CDR3 runs from the conserved cysteine through the conserved F or W. A D gene is named only where the DNA matches it firmly. Clone size appears in some rows only: once, few, many, or a class for an expanded clone.

few	15	TRBJ2-4	TRBV28	TRBD1	CASSPGQVAKNIQYF	TGTGCCAGCAGTCCTGGACAGGTAGCCAAAAACATTCAGTACTTC
NA	12	TRBJ1-2	TRBV7-9	TRBD1	CASSSTGDGYTF	TGTGCCAGCAGTTCTACAGGGGATGGCTACACCTTC
NA	14	TRBJ1-1	TRBV3-1/TRBV3-2	TRBD1	CASSQDDRAPEAFF	TGTGCCAGCAGCCAAGACGACAGGGCACCTGAAGCTTTCTTT
NA	16	TRBJ2-5	TRBV5-1	TRBD2	CASSSASSGLQETQYF	TGCGCCAGCAGCTCGGCGTCTAGCGGGTTACAAGAGACCCAGTACTTC
NA	17	TRBJ2-3	TRBV2	TRBD2	CASSTGLAGPATDTQYF	TGTGCCAGCAGTACCGGACTAGCGGGGCCAGCCACAGATACGCAGTATTTT
NA	14	TRBJ2-1	TRBV28	TRBD2	CASSSSTSGREQFF	TGTGCCAGCAGTTCCTCGACTAGCGGGAGGGAGCAGTTCTTC
NA	14	TRBJ2-5	TRBV28	NA	CASSPWQGQETQYF	TGTGCCAGCAGTCCCTGGCAGGGGCAAGAGACCCAGTACTTC
NA	13	TRBJ2-7	TRBV10-3	NA	CAITTGTSYEQYF	TGTGCCATCACCACCGGGACAAGTTACGAGCAGTACTTC
NA	12	TRBJ1-3	TRBV28	NA	CASKETGNTIYF	TGTGCCAGCAAGGAGACTGGAAACACCATATATTTT
NA	15	TRBJ2-7	TRBV19	NA	CASSRGGANRDEQYF	TGTGCCAGTAGTAGAGGAGGAGCTAACCGGGACGAGCAGTACTTC
NA	15	TRBJ2-2	TRBV4-2	NA	CASSPSGGFRGELFF	TGTGCCAGCAGCCCATCCGGCGGGTTCCGCGGGGAGCTGTTTTTT
few	12	TRBJ2-5	TRBV30	NA	CAWSRATETQYF	TGTGCCTGGAGTCGAGCGACGGAGACCCAGTACTTC
NA	14	TRBJ2-1	TRBV11-1	TRBD2	CASSLGLALNEQFF	TGTGCCAGCAGCTTGGGACTAGCTCTTAATGAGCAGTTCTTC
NA	14	TRBJ2-7	TRBV18	NA	CASSENQGTYEQYF	TGTGCCAGCTCCGAAAACCAGGGCACCTACGAGCAGTACTTC
many	16	TRBJ2-1	TRBV11-3	TRBD2	CASILAPSGRSNEQFF	TGTGCCAGCATCCTAGCCCCTAGCGGGCGAAGCAATGAGCAGTTCTTC
NA	17	TRBJ2-2	TRBV5-1	TRBD2	CASSLFRTSGYTGELFF	TGCGCCAGCAGCTTGTTTAGGACTAGCGGCTACACCGGGGAGCTGTTTTTT
NA	16	TRBJ2-2	TRBV21-1	NA	CASSNTSGRSTGELFF	TGTGCCAGCAGCAACACTAGCGGGAGGAGCACCGGGGAGCTGTTTTTT
NA	17	TRBJ1-2	TRBV5-1	NA	CASSLSTDPRSNYGYTF	TGCGCCAGCAGCTTGTCGACAGACCCTCGGTCTAACTATGGCTACACCTTC
NA	19	TRBJ1-5	TRBV5-3	TRBD1	CARSFGETGGGGSNQPQHF	TGTGCCAGAAGCTTTGGGGAGACAGGGGGCGGTGGTAGCAATCAGCCCCAGCATTTT
NA	14	TRBJ2-5	TRBV28	TRBD2	CASSIAGDQETQYF	TGTGCCAGCAGTATAGCGGGGGACCAAGAGACCCAGTACTTC
NA	13	TRBJ2-5	TRBV4-1	NA	CASSLGLQETQYF	TGCGCCAGCAGCCTCGGACTCCAAGAGACCCAGTACTTC
NA	15	TRBJ2-1	TRBV5-1	TRBD2	CASSLELAGVGEQFF	TGCGCCAGCAGCTTAGAACTAGCGGGAGTTGGTGAGCAGTTCTTC
NA	14	TRBJ2-1	TRBV27	NA	CATKSWGGNNEQFF	TGTGCCACGAAATCCTGGGGAGGAAACAATGAGCAGTTCTTC
NA	12	TRBJ1-4	TRBV29-1	NA	CSVLSANEKLFF	TGCAGCGTTCTCAGCGCGAATGAAAAACTGTTTTTT
NA	14	TRBJ2-5	TRBV11-1	NA	CASSLGGHMETQYF	TGTGCCAGCAGCTTAGGAGGCCATATGGAAACCCAGTACTTC
NA	15	TRBJ1-4	TRBV19	TRBD1	CASSIPQGANEKLFF	TGTGCCAGTAGTATTCCACAGGGGGCTAATGAAAAACTGTTTTTT
NA	15	TRBJ2-1	TRBV7-9	NA	CASSLGLVPYNEQFF	TGTGCCAGCAGCTTGGGACTGGTACCCTACAATGAGCAGTTCTTC
NA	17	TRBJ2-3	TRBV5-1	TRBD2	CASSPGTSGDFTDTQYF	TGCGCCAGCAGCCCCGGGACTAGCGGGGATTTCACAGATACGCAGTATTTT